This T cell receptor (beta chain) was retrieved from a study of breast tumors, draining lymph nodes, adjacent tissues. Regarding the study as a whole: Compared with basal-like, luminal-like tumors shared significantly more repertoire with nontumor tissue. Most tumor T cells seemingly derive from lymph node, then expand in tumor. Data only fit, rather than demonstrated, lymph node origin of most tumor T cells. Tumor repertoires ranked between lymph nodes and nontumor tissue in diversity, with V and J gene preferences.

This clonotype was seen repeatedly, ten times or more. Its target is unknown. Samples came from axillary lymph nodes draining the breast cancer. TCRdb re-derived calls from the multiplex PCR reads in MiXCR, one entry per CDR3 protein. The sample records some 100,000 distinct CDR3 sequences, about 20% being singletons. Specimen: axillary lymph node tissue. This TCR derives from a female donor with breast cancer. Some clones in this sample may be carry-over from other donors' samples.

The CDR3 DNA follows: TGTGCCAGCAGGCCCGGGCCAGCGGGAGATACGCAGTATTTT. Its protein product is CASRPGPAGDTQYF. This chain joins TRBV6-1 and TRBJ2-3; D might be TRBD2 (6 bases). Germline V CDR1 and CDR2: MNHNS, SASEGT. Trimming pared 6 bases from V and 5 bases from J, leaving 15 bases between. The CDR3 runs to 14 residues.